Presented here are 28 T cell receptor beta chains from one specimen sequenced in a study of CD8 T cells in ankylosing spondylitis. Using its own MiXCR run on the 5' RACE reads, TCRdb lists one record per CDR3 protein. The sample has 750,000 to 850,000 distinct CDR3 sequences, approximately 10% seen once; the top ten hold 0.51%. These receptors have no identified antigens. Regarding the study as a whole: Several highly homologous variants formed a TCR beta motif that appeared characteristic of ankylosing spondylitis blood.

Material for sequencing was blood, either unsorted or a sorted T cell fraction (not recorded which). Source of these receptors: a male donor with ankylosing spondylitis.

This clonotype was detected many times. This rearrangement joins TRBV7-2 to TRBJ1-2; D gene unclear. Trimming pared 1 base from V and 2 bases from J, leaving 8 bases between. Germline V gene lookup returns CDR1 SGHTA and CDR2 FQGNSA. This CDR3 has 14 amino acids. The CDR3 DNA follows: TGTGCCAGCAGCTTAGGCCTCATCAACTATGGCTACACCTTC. Its protein product is CASSLGLINYGYTF.

The gene calls are TRBV4-1 and TRBJ2-7; no clear D. Germline CDR1 reads MGHRA; CDR2 reads YSYEKL. The CDR3 consists of 14 residues. With 4 bases removed from V and 2 bases from J, the gap between germline ends came to 12 bases. The chain's CDR3 is CASSRRVVTYEQYF. As DNA, the CDR3 is TGCGCCAGCAGCCGAAGAGTGGTTACCTACGAGCAGTACTTC.

This chain connects TRBV12-3 or TRBV12-4 to TRBJ1-5; D is unclear. V was trimmed by 5 bases and J by 4 bases, leaving 9 bases between them. The CDR3 has 13 residues. CDR3 in amino acids: CASSDRRNQPQHF. CDR3 nucleotide sequence: TGTGCCAGCAGTGATCGCCGTAATCAGCCCCAGCATTTT.

This clonotype was recorded many times. The CDR3 DNA reads TGTGCCAGCAGGAGGGTTGAATGGACAGATACGCAGTATTTT. It codes for CASRRVEWTDTQYF. The chain recombines TRBV6-1 with TRBJ2-3; weak D call: TRBD2 (5 bases). The CDR3 spans 14 residues. Trimming removed 6 bases at V and 3 bases at J, with 13 bases between. Germline V gives CDR1 MNHNS, CDR2 SASEGT.

This clonotype was picked up many times. One end of the junction does not line up with germline, which may come from a read error. The rearrangement joins TRBV4-3 to TRBJ1-2; TRBD1 aligns across 9 bases. The CDR3 extends over 13 amino acids. Germline V gene sequence: CDR1 LGHNA, CDR2 YSLEER. For the CDR3, the DNA is TGTGCCAGCAGCCAGGGACAGGGCTATGGCTACACCTTC. Translating it yields CASSQGQGYGYTF.

This clonotype was seen repeatedly, ten times or more. The gene calls are TRBV18 and TRBJ1-2, with D uncertain. The CDR3 is 15 amino acids. In germline, CDR1 is KGHSH, CDR2 LQKENI. V was pared by 1 base and J by 6 bases, with 15 bases between. The CDR3 DNA sequence: TGTGCCAGCTCACCACAAAGTTCGTATTCGGATGGCTACACCTTC. It is translated as CASSPQSSYSDGYTF.

This clonotype occurred a few times. CDR3 bases: TGCGCCAGCAGCCGAGATCCGACGGGAAACATTCAGTACTTC. Protein product: CASSRDPTGNIQYF. This chain joins TRBV5-1 and TRBJ2-4; no definite D call. This CDR3 contains 14 residues. Trimming pared 4 bases from V and 6 bases from J, leaving 14 bases between. The germline V gene has CDR1 SGHRS and CDR2 YFSETQ.

There are many counts of this clonotype. This chain links TRBV29-1 with TRBJ2-1; D gene unclear. Per germline, CDR1 SQVTM and CDR2 ANQGSEA. The CDR3 covers 12 residues. The V gene lost 0 bases and the J gene lost 9 bases, with 9 bases spanning the gap. CDR3 sequence reads: CSVEDHDIEQFF. Written as DNA, the CDR3 is TGCAGCGTTGAAGACCACGACATTGAGCAGTTCTTC.

This clonotype was found a few times. This chain connects TRBV20-1 to TRBJ2-1; D is unresolved. Trimming stripped 7 bases from V and 7 bases from J, with 11 bases between. CDR3 size: 11 residues. Per germline, CDR1 DFQATT and CDR2 SNEGSKA (reference sequence). The CDR3 DNA follows: TGCAGTGTCAGAACAGAGAATGAGCAGTTCTTC. Amino acid sequence: CSVRTENEQFF.

The table lists this clonotype with a few counts. This sequence joins TRBV20-1 and TRBJ1-2; D perhaps matches TRBD1 (5 bases). The ends were cut back, 6 bases at V and 7 bases at J, with 18 bases in the middle. The V gene's germline CDR1 is DFQATT and CDR2 SNEGSKA (reference sequence). This CDR3 contains 13 residues. CDR3 sequence reads: CSASGGGDRGYTF. CDR3 nucleotide sequence: TGCAGTGCCTCGGGTGGAGGGGATCGTGGCTACACCTTC.

This clonotype appeared a few times. The chain carries TRBV20-1 and TRBJ2-1; 9 bases align to TRBD2. The germline CDR1 and CDR2 sequences are DFQATT and SNEGSKA (reference sequence). J was trimmed by 3 bases and V by 6 bases; bases with no gene match: 12. This CDR3 region has 16 residues. Here the CDR3 reads CSAPNHAGGGYNEQFF. The CDR3 DNA sequence: TGCAGTGCGCCCAACCACGCGGGGGGGGGCTACAATGAGCAGTTCTTC.

This rearrangement joins TRBV20-1 to TRBJ2-2; 8 bases are shared with TRBD2. Per the germline V gene, CDR1 is DFQATT and CDR2 is SNEGSKA (reference sequence). The J segment lost 4 bases and the V segment lost 3 bases, leaving 4 bases of the junction unmatched. There are 14 residues in the CDR3. CDR3 coding DNA: TGCAGTGCTAGCGGGAGGGCCTCCACCGGGGAGCTGTTTTTT. Its translation is CSASGRASTGELFF.

J is TRBJ2-7 and V is TRBV10-3, with 9 bases matching TRBD2. The CDR3 consists of 15 residues. J was trimmed by 4 bases and V by 3 bases; bases with no gene match: 7. Germline CDR1 reads ENHRY; CDR2 reads SYGVKD. For the CDR3, the DNA is TGTGCCATCAGTGACGGGACTAGCTTATTGTACGAGCAGTACTTC. Its protein is CAISDGTSLLYEQYF.

The sample holds a few counts of this clonotype. J is TRBJ1-1 and V is TRBV10-3, with a possible D match to TRBD1 (6 bases). This CDR3 contains 14 residues. Trimming shortened V by 5 bases and J by 2 bases, and 12 bases separated the two germline ends. Per germline, CDR1 ENHRY and CDR2 SYGVKD. The chain's CDR3 is CAISQKTGNTEAFF. CDR3 coding DNA: TGTGCCATCAGTCAGAAGACAGGAAACACTGAAGCTTTCTTT.

CDR3 loop: CASSLPDGANEKLFF. The CDR3 DNA follows: TGCGCCAGCAGCTTACCGGACGGAGCTAATGAAAAACTGTTTTTT. This chain uses TRBV5-1 with TRBJ1-4; D is unclear. Germline V CDR1 and CDR2: SGHRS, YFSETQ. With 2 bases removed from V and 3 bases from J, the gap between germline ends came to 11 bases. The CDR3 sequence is 15 residues long.

The chain carries TRBV20-1 and TRBJ1-1; D unclear. The CDR3 is made up of 12 amino acids. V gave up 3 bases and J gave up 1 base, with 6 bases separating them. Germline V gene data show CDR1 as DFQATT and CDR2 as SNEGSKA (reference sequence). The CDR3 loop is CSASVQNTEAFF. CDR3 DNA sequence: TGCAGTGCTAGCGTCCAGAACACTGAAGCTTTCTTT.

Only a few counts were recorded for this clonotype. J is TRBJ1-6 and V is TRBV6-2 or TRBV6-3; D is ambiguous. V lost 2 bases and J lost 0, with 8 bases in between. The CDR3 spans 16 residues. Germline loops: CDR1 MNHEY, CDR2 SVGEGT. As DNA, the CDR3 is TGTGCCAGCAGTTACGTCCAGGTCTCCTATAATTCACCCCTCCACTTT. It codes for CASSYVQVSYNSPLHF.

The chain is built from TRBV6-2 or TRBV6-3 and TRBJ1-2, with 9 nucleotides matching TRBD1. The CDR3 has 16 amino acids. Germline V lookup: CDR1 MNHEY, CDR2 SVGEGT. Trimming removed 6 bases from V and 3 bases from J; junction bases left unmatched: 11. The CDR3, as DNA: TGTGCCAGCAGCCGCTGGGGACAGGGCGCAGACTATGGCTACACCTTC. Amino acids: CASSRWGQGADYGYTF.

There are a few counts of this clonotype. The chain is built from TRBV20-1 and TRBJ1-1; no clear D gene. V shed 4 bases and J shed 9 bases, with 18 bases lying between them. This CDR3 comprises 13 residues. Germline CDR1 is DFQATT and CDR2 is SNEGSKA (reference sequence). The CDR3: CSATSSGRMKAFF. Written as DNA, the CDR3 is TGCAGTGCTACCTCTTCCGGGAGGATGAAAGCTTTCTTT.

The rearrangement joins TRBV20-1 to TRBJ1-2; D is undetermined. CDR3 size: 15 residues. From germline, CDR1 is DFQATT and CDR2 SNEGSKA (reference sequence). V was pared by 0 bases and J by 2 bases, with 13 bases between. The CDR3 coding sequence is TGCAGTGCTAGAGATCGGGCAGGAGAAAACTATGGCTACACCTTC. Translating gives CSARDRAGENYGYTF.

This clonotype was counted only a few times. This chain connects TRBV24-1 to TRBJ1-5, with D uncertain. The CDR3 runs 13 residues. Germline V CDR1 and CDR2: KGHDR, SFDVKD. Trimming removed 2 bases from V and 7 bases from J, with 8 bases in between. The CDR3 loop is CATSDSLDQPQHF. The CDR3 nucleotides are TGTGCCACCAGTGATTCTTTAGACCAGCCCCAGCATTTT.

This chain's CDR3 is CASSPPGGSTDTQYF. The CDR3 region has the DNA TGTGCCAGCTCACCACCGGGGGGGAGCACAGATACGCAGTATTTT. The gene calls are TRBV18 and TRBJ2-3; 7 nucleotides agree with TRBD2. This CDR3 spans 15 amino acids. The trim removed 0 bases at V and 0 bases at J, leaving 0 bases unmatched. Germline lookup yields CDR1 KGHSH and CDR2 LQKENI.

V and J are TRBV20-1 and TRBJ1-2; D ambiguous. CDR1 and CDR2 (germline): DFQATT, SNEGSKA (reference sequence). The CDR3 is 13 amino acids. Deletions cut 4 bases from V and 0 bases from J, with 9 bases between. The CDR3 DNA reads TGCAGTGCTAACTACGGTCCTAACTATGGCTACACCTTC. Its translation: CSANYGPNYGYTF.

This chain connects TRBV20-1 to TRBJ2-7, with D possibly matching TRBD1 (6 bases). Germline V CDR1 and CDR2: DFQATT, SNEGSKA (reference sequence). The CDR3 length is 15 residues. Deletions cut 0 bases from V and 4 bases from J, with 16 bases between. This CDR3 reads CSARDIPGQSYEQYF. DNA of the CDR3: TGCAGTGCTAGAGATATCCCTGGACAGTCGTACGAGCAGTACTTC.

V is TRBV12-3 or TRBV12-4 and J is TRBJ2-1; D perhaps matches TRBD2 (6 bases). V was pared by 7 bases and J by 4 bases, with 11 bases between. The CDR3 spans 13 residues. The CDR3 loop is CASTRDFYNEQFF. The CDR3 DNA follows: TGTGCCAGCACCCGGGACTTTTACAATGAGCAGTTCTTC.

This clonotype was seen many times. The CDR3 DNA reads TGCAGTGCGAGGCCGCTAGCTAATGAAAAACTGTTTTTT. The encoded protein is CSARPLANEKLFF. The chain employs TRBV20-1 and TRBJ1-4; D not resolved. The germline V gene has CDR1 DFQATT and CDR2 SNEGSKA (reference sequence). V was trimmed by 6 bases and J by 3 bases, leaving 11 bases between them. The CDR3 contains 13 residues.

This clonotype was seen repeatedly, ten times or more. V gene TRBV24-1 combines with J gene TRBJ1-2; D call uncertain. V was cut by 3 bases and J by 4 bases, with 20 bases left in between. This CDR3 region has 17 residues. In germline, CDR1 is KGHDR, CDR2 SFDVKD. CDR3 bases: TGTGCCACCAGTGATGACGGGCCTAGAGGGCTTGGCTATGGCTACACCTTC. It translates to CATSDDGPRGLGYGYTF.

In its sample, this clonotype was seen a few times. For the CDR3, the DNA is TGCAGTGCTAGAGCCGTACTAGCGGGGGGCCAATACAATGAGCAGTTCTTC. Protein product: CSARAVLAGGQYNEQFF. The gene calls are TRBV20-1 and TRBJ2-1; TRBD2 matches at 12 bases. This CDR3 comprises 17 residues. V lost 1 base to trimming and J lost 4 bases; unmatched junction nucleotides: 8. Germline V gene data show CDR1 as DFQATT and CDR2 as SNEGSKA (reference sequence).